This T cell receptor beta chain came from a study of cytomegalovirus exposure and HLA in healthy donors. On this clone itself: The target antigen is unknown.

Study observations and caveats: One later analysis reportedly identified an Asian-associated ancestry cluster that showed fewer N-insertions than the roughly 600-donor mean. Roughly even sequencing depth across donors was the assumption behind the presence/absence analyses.

PCR involved 60 Vbeta and 13 Jbeta primers. Per the authors' pipeline: An analysis performed later counted 75 million to 80 million unique TCR beta chains (approximately 10 million of them shared). Data came from immunoSEQ multiplex PCR; TCRdb stores just in-frame clones and leaves some out. D and trimming were read from the DNA, whereas the V and J calls and clone size are those reported in that table. The sample has some 120,000 clones; roughly 79% are singletons. Sequenced input: PBMCs. The receptor was derived from a woman aged 25 to 39 in good health and CMV-seronegative.

In DNA, the CDR3 is TGTGCCAGCAGCCCGACAGGGGGGTACGAGCAGTACTTC. Amino acid sequence: CASSPTGGYEQYF. The rearrangement joins TRBV7-6 to TRBJ2-7; 9 bases are shared with TRBD1. Trimming cost V 5 bases and J 4 bases; bases outside gene matches: 3. Germline assignment: CDR1 SGHVS and CDR2 FNYEAQ. The CDR3 is made up of 13 amino acids.